Following are 23 T cell receptor beta chains from one sample sequenced in a study of tumor-infiltrating lymphocytes in primary liver carcinoma. Investigators took RNA and DNA out together from roughly 21-30 mg of unsorted bulk tissue. The input was 450 to 500 ng total RNA; TCR beta cDNA was made from it with a constant-region primer. Library construction for TCR beta comprised three nested multiplex PCR rounds performed with slightly modified ARM-PCR. The two initial PCR rounds, roughly 9 cycles each, used TRBV1-TRBV30 forward and C-beta reverse primers. TCRdb reprocessed the multiplex PCR reads via MiXCR and lists one record per CDR3 protein. The sample lists 40,000 to 55,000 distinct CDR3 sequences; less than 75% were seen once. Sequencing input: liver tumor tissue from sampling region 5. The subset is: tumor region T5, tumor centre. The source of these receptors is a man aged 35-49 years with primary liver carcinoma and hepatitis B virus infection.

Note on this clonotype: Possible read error: a much larger clone is one base away. This rearrangement joins TRBV5-1 to TRBJ2-5; TRBD1 matches 7 bases. There are 14 residues in the CDR3. CDR1 is SGHRS, CDR2 YFSETQ, per germline. Here the CDR3 reads CVSSWGQTQETQYF. As DNA, the CDR3 is TGCGTCAGCAGCTGGGGACAGACTCAAGAGACCCAGTACTTC.

As regards this clonotype: The junction departs from germline at one end; a sequencing error may be responsible. The chain is built from TRBV2 and TRBJ2-1; TRBD2 matches at 10 bases. In germline, CDR1 is SNHLY, CDR2 FYNNEI. The CDR3 has 15 residues. The CDR3 reads CASHRTSGGKLEQSF. CDR3 in DNA: TGTGCCAGCCACAGGACTAGCGGAGGGAAATTGGAGCAGTCCTTC.

This clonotype was picked up many times. The V gene is TRBV27, the J gene TRBJ2-2; no firm D call. V shed 5 bases and J shed 1 base, with 2 bases lying between them. Germline V lookup: CDR1 MNHEY, CDR2 SMNVEV (reference sequence). The CDR3 loop spans 12 amino acids. CDR3 protein: CASSMNTGELFF. DNA for the CDR3: TGTGCCAGCAGTATGAACACCGGGGAGCTGTTTTTT.

This clonotype was seen once. At one end, the junction sequence differs from germline, possibly due to a read error. The chain has TRBV11-2 and TRBJ2-1, with unresolved D. From germline, CDR1 is SGHAT and CDR2 FQNNGV. The CDR3 contains 13 residues. CDR3 protein: CASILNDAYEQFF. The DNA for the CDR3 is TGTGCTAGCATCCTAAATGATGCCTATGAGCAGTTCTTC.

As to this clonotype: Germline is not matched at one junction end, which may reflect a read error. This chain uses TRBV6-5 with TRBJ2-3; 8 nucleotides align to TRBD2. This CDR3 region has 13 residues. The germline CDR1 and CDR2 sequences are MNHEY and SVGAGI. Here the CDR3 DNA reads TGTGCCGGCAGATTAGCGGGAACAGATACGCAGTATTTC. Translation gives CAGRLAGTDTQYF.

The sample holds many counts of this clonotype. The gene calls are TRBV10-3 and TRBJ1-3; no firm D call. Germline values: CDR1 ENHRY, CDR2 SYGVKD. Trimming removed 6 bases from V and 4 bases from J, with 7 bases in between. This CDR3 contains 12 residues. The CDR3: CAIRTGGNTIYF. DNA for the CDR3: TGTGCCATCAGGACGGGAGGAAACACCATATATTTT.

At least ten counts were recorded for this clonotype. The chain uses TRBV7-8 and TRBJ2-7, with a possible D match to TRBD1 (5 bases). V was clipped by 2 bases and J by 3 bases, with 14 bases between them. Germline lookup yields CDR1 SGHVS and CDR2 FQNEAQ. This CDR3 contains 15 residues. The CDR3 here is CASSLHSDTFYEQYF. For the CDR3, the DNA is TGTGCCAGCAGCTTACACTCGGACACTTTCTACGAGCAGTACTTC.

Points on this clonotype: It is likely a read error, because the conserved phenylalanine at the end of the CDR3 is missing. This chain uses TRBV6-5 with TRBJ2-7, with D possibly being TRBD1 or TRBD2 (5 bases each). Trimming removed 2 bases at V and 7 bases at J, with 18 bases between. CDR3 size: 15 residues. Per the germline V gene, CDR1 is MNHEY and CDR2 is SVGAGI. CDR3 DNA: TGTGCCAGCAGTTACGCCTCAGACGGGACGGGGGAGCAGTACTCC. Residues: CASSYASDGTGEQYS.

Concerning this clonotype: At one end the junction does not follow the germline gene, possibly because of a read error. The chain combines TRBV11-2 with TRBJ1-3; unclear D gene. The CDR3 contains 16 residues. Germline V gene data show CDR1 as SGHAT and CDR2 as FQNNGV. In DNA, the CDR3 is TGTGCTAGCAGCTTAGATATAGACTTCTCTGGAAACACCATATATTTT. This codes for CASSLDIDFSGNTIYF.

There are many counts of this clonotype. The chain has TRBV6-5 and TRBJ2-7; D not certain. CDR3 length: 11 amino acids. The germline CDR1 and CDR2 sequences are MNHEY and SVGAGI. V lost 0 bases and J lost 7, with 4 bases in between. The CDR3 spells CASSYSREQYF. The CDR3 bases are TGTGCCAGCAGTTACTCGCGAGAGCAGTACTTC.

This clonotype was observed many times. The chain joins TRBV6-1 to TRBJ2-7; TRBD2 might be the D (6 bases). The CDR3 length is 14 residues. CDR1 and CDR2 from the germline V gene are MNHNS and SASEGT. Trimming removed 2 bases from V and 8 bases from J, with 16 bases in between. CDR3 region: CASSEFGRGAKQYF. Here the CDR3 DNA reads TGTGCCAGCAGTGAATTTGGGCGGGGAGCGAAGCAGTACTTC.

The rearrangement uses TRBV5-1 and TRBJ2-7; no reliable D call. The CDR3 loop spans 15 amino acids. V lost 1 base, J lost 3 bases, and 14 bases lay in between. Germline V gene lookup returns CDR1 SGHRS and CDR2 YFSETQ. In DNA form, the CDR3 reads TGCGCCAGCAGCTTGCGGTCCGAAAGTGTCTACGAGCAGTACTTC. Its translation is CASSLRSESVYEQYF.

Details on this clonotype: One end of the junction does not line up with germline, which may come from a read error. This sequence joins TRBV29-1 and TRBJ2-1; unclear D gene. Germline CDR1 and CDR2: SQVTM and ANQGSEA. The CDR3 is 15 amino acids. The CDR3: CSVHPRASSYNGQFF. Written as DNA, the CDR3 is TGCAGCGTACACCCAAGGGCGAGCTCCTACAATGGGCAGTTCTTC.

A remark on this clonotype: This CDR3 fails to terminate in the conserved phenylalanine or tryptophan, so it likely reflects a read error. Because the CDR3's place on the DNA is in doubt, the DNA is left out and the CDR3 is given as listed by TCRdb. V gene TRBV14 combines with J gene TRBJ1-4; the DNA was not used to check the table's D call, TRBD1. A total of 16 residues make up the CDR3, ends included. Per germline, CDR1 SGHDN and CDR2 FVKESK. The CDR3 reads CAGSQEPGHFNEKLFL.

Concerning this clonotype itself: Without the conserved terminal phenylalanine or tryptophan, this CDR3 likely stems from a read error. The gene calls are TRBV29-1 and TRBJ1-5; D possibly corresponds to TRBD1 (5 bases). From germline, CDR1 is SQVTM and CDR2 ANQGSEA. The CDR3 sequence is 13 residues long. The DNA for the CDR3 is TGCAACGTTCGGGGCAATTACAATCAGCCCCAGCATTCT. Translating gives CNVRGNYNQPQHS.

Details on this clonotype: One end of the junction fails to match germline, which may point to a read error. The chain employs TRBV4-1 and TRBJ2-3, with 10 bases lining up with TRBD1. CDR1 and CDR2 (germline): MGHRA, YSYEKL. The CDR3 totals 16 residues. The CDR3 here is CTSSQLGTGVTVTQYF. In DNA form, the CDR3 reads TGCACCAGCAGCCAGCTCGGGACAGGGGTTACAGTTACGCAGTATTTT.

Comments on this clonotype: The junction departs from the called germline gene at one end, perhaps through a read error. This sequence joins TRBV5-1 and TRBJ2-3; 9 bases are shared with TRBD2. CDR3 length: 15 amino acids. Germline CDR1 and CDR2: SGHRS and YFSETQ. CDR3 amino acids: CASILLAGGTDTQYF. The CDR3 region has the DNA TGCGCCAGCATCTTGTTAGCGGGAGGCACAGATACGCAGTATTTT.

Remarks on this clonotype: The CDR3 end shows no conserved phenylalanine or tryptophan, and so a read error is likely. The limits of the CDR3 on the DNA are not certain, so only TCRdb's listed CDR3 is given. CDR3: CSVSGGPVGDTEYP. The V gene is TRBV29-1, the J gene TRBJ2-3; TRBD2 was called by the table and not checked on the DNA. Germline V gene sequence: CDR1 SQVTM, CDR2 ANQGSEA. The CDR3 totals 14 residues, both ends included.

Note on this clonotype: Its ends do not fully match the called genes, so a read error is possible. The J gene is TRBJ2-6, the V gene TRBV29-1; D possibly uses TRBD1 or TRBD2 (5 bases each). The CDR3 is made up of 14 amino acids. CDR1 is SQVTM, CDR2 ANQGSEA, per germline. CDR3 nucleotides: TGCAGCGTTGTTGGGGGTACTCGGGCCAGCGTCCTGACTTTC. Its translation is CSVVGGTRASVLTF.

In the case of this clonotype: One end of the junction is discordant with germline, which a read error may explain. The CDR3 protein is CNARDVGRLEQFF. CDR3 sequence (DNA): TGCAATGCTAGAGATGTGGGGCGGCTTGAGCAGTTCTTC. V usage is TRBV20-1 and J usage is TRBJ2-1, with a weak D call TRBD1 (5 bases). The CDR3 is 13 amino acids. Germline V gene sequence: CDR1 DFQATT, CDR2 SNEGSKA (reference sequence).

On this clonotype itself: An end of the junction does not agree with germline; a read error may underlie this. The chain couples TRBV29-1 to TRBJ2-1, with D hard to call. Germline values: CDR1 SQVTM, CDR2 ANQGSEA. The CDR3 totals 12 residues. CDR3 nucleotide sequence: TGCATCGTTGAATATCACGGCCGTGCGCAGTTCTTC. It yields the protein CIVEYHGRAQFF.

DNA for the CDR3: TGTGCCAGCAGCTTGGGCAGACAGGGCACCGGGGGGCCGTTTTTT. Protein: CASSLGRQGTGGPFF. V usage is TRBV5-4 and J usage is TRBJ2-2; the D call may be TRBD1 or TRBD2 (7 bases each). The CDR3 covers 15 residues. The V end was cut by 0 bases, the J end by 16 bases, with 22 bases between. Germline assignment: CDR1 SGHNT and CDR2 YYREEE (reference sequence).

Points on this clonotype: One end of the junction does not line up with germline, which may come from a read error. The chain joins TRBV12-3 or TRBV12-4 to TRBJ2-7; D gene ambiguous. This CDR3 region has 14 residues. The CDR3 DNA follows: TGTGTCAGCAGCCCCAACCATAACTCCTACGAGCAGCACTTC. This translates into CVSSPNHNSYEQHF.